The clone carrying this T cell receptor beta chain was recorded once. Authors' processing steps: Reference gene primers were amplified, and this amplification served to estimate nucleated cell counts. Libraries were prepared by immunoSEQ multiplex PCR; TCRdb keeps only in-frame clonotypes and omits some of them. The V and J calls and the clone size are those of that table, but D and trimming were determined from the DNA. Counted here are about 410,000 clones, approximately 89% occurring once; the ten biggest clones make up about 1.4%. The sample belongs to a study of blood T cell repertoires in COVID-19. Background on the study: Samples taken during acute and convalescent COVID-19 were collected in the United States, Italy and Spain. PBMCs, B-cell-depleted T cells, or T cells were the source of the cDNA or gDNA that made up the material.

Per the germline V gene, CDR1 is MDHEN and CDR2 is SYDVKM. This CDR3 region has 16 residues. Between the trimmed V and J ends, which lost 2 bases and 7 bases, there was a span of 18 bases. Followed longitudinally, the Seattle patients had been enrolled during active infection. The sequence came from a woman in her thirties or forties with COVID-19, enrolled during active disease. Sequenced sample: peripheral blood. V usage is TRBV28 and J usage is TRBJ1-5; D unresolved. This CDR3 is CASSLLPGEGGQPQHF. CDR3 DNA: TGTGCCAGCAGTTTACTGCCAGGAGAGGGTGGGCAGCCCCAGCATTTT.